This TCR beta chain comes out of a study of cytomegalovirus exposure and HLA in healthy donors (TCRdb year 2017). About the study as a whole: According to an earlier analysis of 587 of the donors, 200 million or so T cells yielded approximately 120 million unique TCR beta sequences and roughly 280 Gb of sequence data. Genome-wide SNP genotypes for about three fifths of the roughly 670 donors were used in a later genetic analysis, which treated that subset as a discovery cohort. In an earlier analysis of around 540 of the donors, high-throughput TCR beta sequencing was used to judge whether each TCR beta V gene segment behaved as functional or pseudogenic. Rather than drawing on any new phenotypic data, the later analysis identified candidate immune exposures from TCR beta sequences and the way those sequences occurred across donors. Using immunosequencing, the study profiled T cell repertoires from 550 to 750 subjects and related those repertoires to cytomegalovirus serostatus. The number of donors typed differed by locus, with roughly 620-630 for A, B, C, DRB1 and DQB1, around 500 for DQA1, 600 to 610 for DPA1, and roughly 450 for DPB1. The study was designed to test whether signatures of past pathogen exposure could be identified by cataloging public T cell receptors. Every discovery cohort repertoire had been produced on one sequencing platform. About five DR-DQ haplotypes were treated as single units for association and clustering because of strong linkage in the cohort. Donor age, sex, ethnicity and CMV serostatus were collected together with the repertoire data. To study patterns of TCR occurrence, a later analysis re-analyzed previously published TCR beta repertoires from 666 donors and added high-resolution HLA genotyping. Among roughly 370 genotyped donors of the cohort, an average of around 240,000 unique TCR beta nucleotide sequences were sequenced per donor, around 20% of them non-productive. A separate validation cohort of roughly 130 different subjects was used in addition to the 666-subject first cohort. Among the approximately 400 genotyped donors, 75% to 90% belonged to the genetic ancestry cluster associated with self-reported Caucasian donors. Around 300 gigabases of sequencing data and 70 million to 85 million unique TCR sequences were included in an early release covering roughly 700 HLA-typed donors. To predict cytomegalovirus infection status, the study brought together high-throughput TCR immunosequencing, statistical association of individual TCRs with disease status, and machine learning. Both class I and class II loci were covered by HLA typing, at four-digit resolution.

Preparation of the library involved the immunoSEQ multiplex PCR assay. For the multiplex PCR, a mixture combining 60 forward primers for TCR Vbeta segments and 13 reverse primers for TCR Jbeta segments was used. Amplification of the CDR3 region of rearranged TCR beta genes was performed with a multiplex PCR assay on genomic DNA. The amplified TCR beta libraries were sequenced on the Illumina HiSeq System as 87-base-pair reads. From the authors' description of their analysis: Across the roughly 670 repertoires, a later analysis counted 75 million to 90 million unique TCR beta chains, 8.5 million to 12 million of which were shared by at least two donors. To remove PCR and sequencing errors, raw reads were error-corrected and collapsed into unique sequences using a nearest-neighbor algorithm that merged closely related sequences. To assign V, D and J gene segments, CDR3 sequences were aligned to IMGT reference sequences. For a sequence to be retained, a match of at least six nucleotides to both a V gene segment and a J gene segment was required. A rearrangement counted as productive if the CDR3 had no stop codons and remained in frame with V and J, and every other rearrangement counted as non-productive. CDR3 was defined by IMGT convention, running from the second conserved V-encoded cysteine to the conserved J-encoded phenylalanine. Sequences without an unambiguous match to a single V gene segment were excluded from the earlier analysis of about 640 of the donors. In an earlier analysis of approximately 610 of the donors, V segments were called functional above 56.7% productive rearrangements and were called segregating when the between-donor standard deviation exceeded 5%. A statistical classification framework was developed to diagnose cytomegalovirus status using the catalog of TCR beta chain sequences. A later analysis assigned V and J genes by comparing TCR nucleotide sequences with IMGT/GENE-DB human TR gene sequences. Using the TCRdist pipeline, a later analysis assigned CDR3 sequences along with most-parsimonious VDJ recombination scenarios. A later analysis defined each TCR beta chain by its CDR3 amino acid sequence plus V-gene family, and excluded reads lacking a unique V-gene family. As a way to deal with suspected cross-contamination and a sequencing artifact, a later analysis dropped under 600 nucleotide sequences that were highly shared and had low generation probability. In a later analysis, a clonal expansion index for each public chain was calculated from normalized within-repertoire ranks of inferred template counts. A later analysis computed generation probabilities with a VDJ recombination model fitted to out-of-frame rearrangements, and checked the results against IGoR. A later analysis scored TCR-TCR, TCR-HLA and TCR-CMV co-occurrence with hypergeometric tests, applying a repertoire-size bias correction to TCR pairs. To estimate false discovery rates, a later analysis permuted the HLA or CMV assignments 20 times. In a later analysis, co-occurring TCRs were grouped using DBSCAN, and TCRdist sequence similarity was added for clustering within HLA-allele-positive subsets. Co-occurrence clustering excluded repertoires with fewer than 30,000 or more than 120,000 public chains, plus five with anomalous nucleotide sharing. TCRdb holds this immuneACCESS table with in-frame rearrangements only. Some clones are missing; in checked studies, unresolved V genes explain under half, and the rest has no known cause. The V and J calls and clone size come from that table; D and trimming were worked out from the DNA. The sample data list around 160,000 clones, and approximately 83% of these were observed just once. The ten largest clones capture about 9.3% of the sample.

Beyond this particular receptor, the publication reports: Linkage disequilibrium might explain the correlated functional status among segregating V segments, but an unknown experimental factor could not be excluded. The classifier was reported to diagnose cytomegalovirus status with high specificity and sensitivity in both the original cohort and the validation cohort. According to a later genetic analysis, donors in an Asian-associated ancestry cluster had fewer N-insertions in productive TCRs than the approximately 610-donor mean. Broadly in line with IMGT annotations, most TCR beta V segments showed up in productive rearrangements about 87% or about 30% of the time in an earlier analysis of several hundred of the donors. A later analysis reported that several top co-occurrence clusters appeared linked to parvovirus B19, influenza, CMV and Epstein-Barr virus. For the cohort, immune exposure information was limited to CMV serostatus. Around 16 rarely observed V segments, including chromosome 9 orphons, were excluded from the earlier analysis of several hundred of the donors because counts were too low. According to a later analysis, most CMV-associated TCR beta chains appeared to be HLA-restricted, and the HLA associations seemed to be driven largely by CMV exposure. The cohort was sequenced for TCR beta chains only, and without alpha or paired-chain data the features that could be detected were limited. According to a later analysis, TCR association rates differed among HLA loci, with DRB1 alleles showing the most associated TCRs and HLA-C alleles showing the fewest. Some IMGT-functional V segments, including TRBV6-2 and TRBV6-3, could not be distinguished by the 87-base-pair reads and were therefore excluded. Because HLA typing was unavailable for some donors at each locus, only the typed subset was used in association tests. In vitro tests confirmed that three of the cytomegalovirus-associated TCR beta chains recognize cytomegalovirus antigens. Roughly uniform sequencing depth across donors was assumed in presence/absence analyses, although this assumption may not hold. The study gave a list of about 150 TCR beta chains associated with cytomegalovirus. A further reported finding was that TCR beta sequences accurately predicted the HLA-A and HLA-B alleles for most subjects in the first cohort. It was suggested by the authors that the approach could potentially be generalized to other disease states and immunological phenotypes. V-gene and J-gene trimming of TCR beta chains was associated with a missense DCLRE1C variant in a later genetic analysis, and the association was replicated in an independent cohort. In a later analysis, HLA-associated TCR beta chains showed more clonal expansion and lower generation probabilities than non-associated chains that were equally common. A cluster of highly shared sequence variants was judged likely to represent a technical artifact of the sequencing pipeline. Most TCR sequences were seen in very few donors, while some public TCRs were found in many individuals. Assigning TCR associations to individual alleles was difficult when HLA alleles, especially DR and DQ, strongly co-occurred. At a false discovery rate of 0.05, a later analysis linked some 17,000 TCR beta sequences to specific HLA alleles.

This clone came up once. This clone's antigen is unknown. No qualities accompany the bases; no much larger clone lies one base away. Reading the germline V gene gives CDR1 SGHRS and CDR2 YFSETQ. V is pruned by 4 bases and J by 3 bases, leaving 9 bases of the junction without a gene match. The CDR3 numbers 15 residues from cysteine through phenylalanine. CDR3 DNA is the only sequence kept; it has 45 bases, read in frame from the first base. The cohort was made up of roughly 670 healthy bone marrow donors. At the time of sampling, every cohort member was nominally healthy, though immune exposures that went unrecorded were likely present. The donor was CMV seropositive and belonged to the group of 250 to 300 seropositive cohort members. A peripheral blood sample was collected from each donor, and TCR beta sequencing was performed on peripheral blood mononuclear cells. Genomic DNA was extracted from the blood cell samples with the Qiagen DNeasy Blood Extraction Kit.

The origin of this receptor is a man younger than 35 in good health and CMV-seropositive. The chain was built from TRBV5-1 and TRBJ2-5, with 7 central nucleotides matching TRBD1. Input material: PBMCs. Read as DNA, the sequence is TGCGCCAGCAGCCTGGGACAGCAAGCAAAAGAGACCCAGTACTTC. Translated, it reads CASSLGQQAKETQYF.